The 27 T cell receptor beta chains below all came from one sample that was sequenced in a study of T cell changes during pregnancy in multiple sclerosis. Here immunoSEQ multiplex PCR was the method, and the copy in TCRdb shows in-frame clones only, minus some. The table lists 55,000 to 75,000 clones, 90% to 95% of them singletons. Material: peripheral blood, obtained after pregnancy. Receptors originate from a female donor with multiple sclerosis, enrolled in a pregnancy study.

This chain uses TRBV30 with TRBJ2-1; 9 nucleotides align to TRBD2. Germline CDR1 and CDR2: GTSNPN and SVGIG (reference sequence). V was pared by 4 bases and J by 9 bases, with 10 bases of the junction left unmatched. The CDR3 totals 14 residues. CDR3 sequence: CAWTSGINGGEQFF. The DNA for the CDR3 is TGTGCCTGGACTAGCGGGATAAATGGAGGTGAGCAGTTCTTC.

The chain employs TRBV5-1 and TRBJ2-6; TRBD1 matches at 7 bases. The CDR3 contains 18 residues. Trimming cost V 5 bases and J 0 bases; bases outside gene matches: 11. CDR1 and CDR2 from the germline V gene are SGHRS and YFSETQ. CDR3: CASRFRDRYSSGANVLTF. The CDR3 DNA reads as TGCGCCAGCAGATTCCGGGACAGATACTCCTCTGGGGCCAACGTCCTGACTTTC.

V usage is TRBV6-5 and J usage is TRBJ2-7, with 8 positions matching TRBD1. The V and J ends lost 10 bases and 3 bases, in that order; junction bases with no gene match: 14. CDR1 MNHEY and CDR2 SVGAGI come from the germline V gene. CDR3 length: 15 amino acids. The CDR3 protein is CATKFTTGAYYEQYF. The CDR3 region has the DNA TGTGCCACCAAGTTCACGACAGGGGCCTACTACGAGCAGTACTTC.

The V gene is TRBV19, the J gene TRBJ2-7; 10 bases line up with TRBD1. CDR1 LNHDA and CDR2 SQIVND come from the germline V gene (reference sequence). Germline trimming cut 5 bases from V and 2 bases from J; bases unmatched to any gene: 6. The CDR3 runs 15 residues. CDR3 nucleotide sequence: TGTGCCAGTAGTCCCCGGGACAGGGGACCCTACGAGCAGTACTTC. The encoded protein is CASSPRDRGPYEQYF.

The V gene is TRBV5-1, the J gene TRBJ2-1; no definite D call. CDR1 is SGHRS and CDR2 is YFSETQ in the germline V gene. The CDR3 has 15 residues. V lost 0 bases and J 9 bases, leaving 16 bases between the germline ends. In DNA form, the CDR3 reads TGCGCCAGCAGCTTGGGCACCCTCAAGATGAGTGAGCAGTTCTTC. It yields the protein CASSLGTLKMSEQFF. The entire variable domain, with the rest obtained from reference TRBV5-1 and TRBJ2-1, is as follows: KAGVTQTPRYLIKTRGQQVTLSCSPISGHRSVSWYQQTPGQGLQFLFEYFSETQRNKGNFPGRFSGRQFSNSRSEMNVSTLELGDSALYLCASSLGTLKMSEQFFGPGTRLTVL.

This sequence joins TRBV6-5 and TRBJ2-2; tentatively, D is TRBD1 (6 bases). Trimming removed 2 bases at V and 3 bases at J, with 7 bases between. CDR1 and CDR2 (germline): MNHEY, SVGAGI. The CDR3 covers 14 residues. This CDR3 reads CASSYNRDTGELFF. CDR3 coding DNA: TGTGCCAGCAGTTACAACAGGGACACCGGGGAGCTGTTTTTT.

The CDR3 sequence is CASSPYRTGYLYEQYF. The DNA of the CDR3 is TGCGCCAGCAGCCCTTATCGGACAGGTTACCTTTACGAGCAGTACTTC. The chain is built from TRBV4-3 and TRBJ2-7; 7 positions agree with TRBD1. Germline V gives CDR1 LGHNA, CDR2 YSLEER. With V trimmed by 4 bases and J by 4 bases, 13 bases remained unmatched. The CDR3 sequence is 16 residues long.

The J gene is TRBJ2-5, the V gene TRBV10-2; D is unresolved. V gave up 6 bases and J gave up 2 bases, with 4 bases separating them. The CDR3 is 11 amino acids. Looked up from germline, CDR1 is WSHSY and CDR2 is SAAADI. The CDR3 loop reads CASRQQETQYF. CDR3 sequence (DNA): TGCGCCAGCAGACAGCAAGAGACCCAGTACTTC.

V is TRBV25-1 and J is TRBJ1-2; possibly TRBD1 for D (6 bases). Trimming pared 2 bases from V and 4 bases from J, leaving 11 bases between. CDR3 length equals 14 residues. Per the germline V gene, CDR1 is MGHDK and CDR2 is SYGVNS. This CDR3 is CASSEPRGSYGYTF. The CDR3 DNA follows: TGTGCCAGCAGTGAACCAAGGGGGTCCTATGGCTACACCTTC.

The V and J genes are TRBV6-5 and TRBJ1-2; no reliable D call. The V end lost 10 bases, the J end lost 8 bases, and 17 bases lay between the germline ends. CDR1 and CDR2 from the germline V gene are MNHEY and SVGAGI. CDR3 size: 12 residues. CDR3 nucleotide sequence: TGTGCCACCGGAGGAGGGAATCGGGGCTACACCTTC. This codes for CATGGGNRGYTF.

This clone is a singleton in its sample. The chain has TRBV6-4 and TRBJ2-1; D is perhaps TRBD2 (6 bases). The CDR3 is made up of 13 amino acids. Germline lookup yields CDR1 MRHNA and CDR2 SNTAGT. Trimming removed 2 bases from V and 10 bases from J, with 12 bases in between. In DNA form, the CDR3 reads TGTGCCAGCAGTGACGGGGAGGTTCGCGAGCAGTTCTTC. As protein: CASSDGEVREQFF.

This clone was found once. The chain uses TRBV9 and TRBJ2-3, with a possible D match to TRBD2 (5 bases). CDR3 length equals 13 residues. The V gene lost 0 bases and the J gene lost 6 bases, with 8 bases spanning the gap. Per the germline V gene, CDR1 is SGDLS and CDR2 is YYNGEE. CDR3 nucleotides: TGTGCCAGCAGCGTAGCTACGGGGGATACGCAGTATTTT. Its protein product is CASSVATGDTQYF.

This chain joins TRBV9 and TRBJ1-5, with D perhaps TRBD1 (5 bases). Germline loops: CDR1 SGDLS, CDR2 YYNGEE. Trimming took 2 bases from V and 7 from J, leaving 16 bases between them. The CDR3 has 15 amino acids. The CDR3 spells CASSVFGGAGQPQHF. CDR3 in DNA: TGTGCCAGCAGCGTTTTTGGTGGGGCAGGGCAGCCCCAGCATTTT.

Within the sample, this clone is medium-sized. J is TRBJ1-4 and V is TRBV5-1, with 7 bases lining up with TRBD1. Trimming at V came to 4 bases and at J to 1 base, leaving 4 bases not matched to a gene. The V gene's germline CDR1 is SGHRS and CDR2 YFSETQ. This CDR3 spans 15 amino acids. DNA for the CDR3: TGCGCCAGCAGCCTCTCAGGGGGAACTAATGAAAAACTGTTTTTT. This translates into CASSLSGGTNEKLFF.

This clone was picked up one time. The chain carries TRBV7-9 and TRBJ2-2; 10 nucleotides match TRBD2. J was trimmed by 6 bases and V by 5 bases; bases with no gene match: 15. Germline V gives CDR1 SEHNR, CDR2 FQNEAQ (reference sequence). There are 18 residues in the CDR3. CDR3 amino acids: CASSRRLAGDWRPGELFF. For the CDR3, the DNA is TGTGCCAGCAGCCGAAGACTAGCGGGTGACTGGCGACCCGGGGAGCTGTTTTTT.

This clone was seen at least ten times. The CDR3 DNA reads as TGTGCCAGCAGTTATCAGGGGAGAGGGGGGGAAACTGAAGCTTTCTTT. Encoded protein: CASSYQGRGGETEAFF. The V gene is TRBV6-6, the J gene TRBJ1-1, with a possible D match to TRBD1 (6 bases). The CDR3 consists of 16 residues. Germline CDR1 and CDR2: MNHNY and SVGAGI (reference sequence). V lost 3 bases and J 5 bases, leaving 19 bases between the germline ends.

The rearrangement joins TRBV13 to TRBJ2-1, with 8 bases matching TRBD2. Trimming removed 1 base from V and 8 bases from J; junction bases left unmatched: 4. The germline CDR1 and CDR2 sequences are PRHDT and FYEKMQ (reference sequence). The CDR3 is 14 residues long. CDR3 nucleotide sequence: TGTGCCAGCAGCTTAGCGGGAGGGGCGGATGAGCAGTTCTTC. It yields the protein CASSLAGGADEQFF.

The rearrangement uses TRBV12-5 and TRBJ2-2, with 8 bases lining up with TRBD2. Germline loops: CDR1 LGHNT, CDR2 FRNRAP. The CDR3 runs to 17 residues. The J segment lost 7 bases and the V segment lost 5 bases, leaving 15 bases of the junction unmatched. This CDR3 reads CASGQLPGLGYIGELFF. Written as DNA, the CDR3 is TGTGCTAGTGGTCAACTCCCGGGACTAGGTTATATCGGGGAGCTGTTTTTT.

DNA for the CDR3: TGTGCCAGCAGTTTCACGGGAAGCACAGATACGCAGTATTTT. Translated: CASSFTGSTDTQYF. The chain couples TRBV27 to TRBJ2-3, with D perhaps TRBD2 (5 bases). Germline V gene data show CDR1 as MNHEY and CDR2 as SMNVEV (reference sequence). The CDR3 loop spans 14 amino acids. V gave up 3 bases and J gave up 0 bases, with 7 bases separating them.

The rearrangement links TRBV10-3 to TRBJ1-1; tentative D call: TRBD1 (5 bases). The CDR3 loop spans 13 amino acids. Per the germline V gene, CDR1 is ENHRY and CDR2 is SYGVKD. Trimming shortened V by 2 bases and J by 6 bases, and 10 bases separated the two germline ends. The CDR3 region has the DNA TGTGCCATCAGTGAGATCCAGGGTGCTGAAGCTTTCTTT. Amino acid sequence: CAISEIQGAEAFF.

The rearrangement links TRBV7-2 to TRBJ2-7; TRBD1 matches at 7 bases. The CDR3 is 14 residues long. Trimming at V came to 3 bases and at J to 5 bases, leaving 7 bases not matched to a gene. Germline loops: CDR1 SGHTA, CDR2 FQGNSA. Here the CDR3 reads CASSFRGQIHEQYF. Here the CDR3 DNA reads TGTGCCAGCAGCTTTCGGGGACAGATCCACGAGCAGTACTTC. The variable domain in full, completed from reference TRBV7-2 and TRBJ2-7, reads GAGVSQSPSNKVTEKGKDVELRCDPISGHTALYWYRQSLGQGLEFLIYFQGNSAPDKSGLPSDRFSAERTGGSVSTLTIQRTQQEDSAVYLCASSFRGQIHEQYFGPGTRLTVT.

This rearrangement joins TRBV20-1 to TRBJ2-7; 8 bases agree with TRBD2. The germline V gene encodes CDR1 DFQATT and CDR2 SNEGSKA (reference sequence). With V trimmed by 3 bases and J by 10 bases, 5 bases remained unmatched. This CDR3 is 11 amino acids long. As DNA, the CDR3 is TGCAGTGCTAGTGCAGCGGGAGAACAGTACTTC. Encoded protein: CSASAAGEQYF.

V is TRBV19 and J is TRBJ1-5, with 7 bases fitting TRBD1. Losses at the gene ends were 1 base for V and 2 bases for J; bases not matched to a gene: 8. In germline, CDR1 is LNHDA, CDR2 SQIVND (reference sequence). This CDR3 comprises 17 residues. The CDR3 region has the DNA TGTGCCAGTAGTATAGGTTCCAGGGGGAAGGGCAATCAGCCCCAGCATTTT. Translating gives CASSIGSRGKGNQPQHF.

The chain uses TRBV7-9 and TRBJ1-2; 10 nucleotides line up with TRBD1. The CDR3 loop spans 13 amino acids. Germline loops: CDR1 SEHNR, CDR2 FQNEAQ (reference sequence). V gave up 6 bases and J gave up 6 bases; unmatched junction bases: 4. The CDR3 here is CASRLGTGDGYTF. The CDR3 coding sequence is TGTGCCAGCAGACTTGGGACAGGGGATGGCTACACCTTC.

This clone was found once. The chain is built from TRBV25-1 and TRBJ2-1, with 11 bases lining up with TRBD2. Germline values: CDR1 MGHDK, CDR2 SYGVNS. Trimming cost V 3 bases and J 0 bases; bases outside gene matches: 1. This CDR3 region has 16 residues. Here the CDR3 reads CASSDTSGSSYNEQFF. In DNA form, the CDR3 reads TGTGCCAGCAGTGATACTAGCGGGAGCTCCTACAATGAGCAGTTCTTC.

This rearrangement joins TRBV18 to TRBJ1-4; maybe TRBD1 (5 bases). V lost 6 bases, J lost 7 bases, and 12 bases lay in between. The CDR3 has 13 amino acids. Germline CDR1 KGHSH, CDR2 LQKENI. CDR3 nucleotide sequence: TGTGCCAGCTCGTCCGACGGGGGTGAAAAACTGTTTTTT. Its translation is CASSSDGGEKLFF.

In this sample, this clone turned up once. The chain uses TRBV27 and TRBJ1-5, with D tentatively TRBD1 (5 bases). The CDR3 has 13 amino acids. CDR1 and CDR2 from the germline V gene are MNHEY and SMNVEV (reference sequence). V lost 2 bases to trimming and J lost 6 bases, with 8 bases between them. In DNA form, the CDR3 reads TGTGCCAGCAGTTTACGGGGGATTCAGCCCCAGCATTTT. Its protein product is CASSLRGIQPQHF.